A single sample is the source of the 10 T cell receptor beta chains below, sequenced in a study of CD4 T cells in relation to SARS-CoV-2 and coronaviruses. The antigens for these receptors are not known. CD4+ T cells from unexposed donors were obtained before the COVID-19 pandemic (2011-2018). CD4+ T cells were isolated from the cells after 10 days of culture. Profiling relied on immunoSEQ multiplex PCR, and the TCRdb table lists in-frame clones only, not all of them. The sample lists 9,000 to 13,000 clones, about 68% occurring once. Sequencing used CD4+ T cells from PBMCs, cultured in vitro. The receptors here all came from a human donor in good health.

The chain combines TRBV7-8 with TRBJ2-1, with a possible D match to TRBD1 (6 bases). From germline, CDR1 is SGHVS and CDR2 FQNEAQ. Trimming pared 5 bases from V and 3 bases from J, leaving 14 bases between. The CDR3 spans 15 residues. CDR3 residues: CASSLWQGNYNEQFF. The DNA for the CDR3 is TGTGCCAGCAGCCTGTGGCAGGGGAACTACAATGAGCAGTTCTTC.

The chain combines TRBV5-1 with TRBJ2-3, with 11 bases lining up with TRBD2. The CDR3 totals 17 residues. V lost 4 bases to trimming and J lost 5 bases; unmatched junction nucleotides: 12. CDR1 and CDR2 from the germline V gene are SGHRS and YFSETQ. The chain's CDR3 is CASSQKLAGDLVDTQYF. CDR3 DNA sequence: TGCGCCAGCAGCCAGAAACTAGCGGGGGACCTAGTAGATACGCAGTATTTT.

The chain employs TRBV7-6 and TRBJ2-5, with TRBD2 matching 8 bases. The CDR3 totals 16 residues. Germline V lookup: CDR1 SGHVS, CDR2 FNYEAQ. V lost 3 bases to trimming and J lost 0 bases; unmatched junction nucleotides: 6. The CDR3 sequence: CASSFGAGVYQETQYF. CDR3 DNA: TGTGCCAGCAGCTTTGGAGCGGGGGTGTACCAAGAGACCCAGTACTTC. Variable domain in full (rest from reference TRBV7-6 and TRBJ2-5): GAGVSQSPRYKVTKRGQDVALRCDPISGHVSLYWYRQALGQGPEFLTYFNYEAQQDKSGLPNDRFSAERPEGSISTLTIQRTEQRDSAMYRCASSFGAGVYQETQYFGPGTRLLVL.

The J gene is TRBJ2-7, the V gene TRBV11-3; D may match TRBD1 or TRBD2 (6 bases each). V dropped 2 bases and J dropped 0 bases, with 8 bases sitting between them. This CDR3 comprises 14 residues. Germline CDR1 and CDR2: SGHNT and YENEEA. The CDR3 is CASSLRGHSYEQYF. CDR3 nucleotide sequence: TGTGCCAGCAGCTTACGGGGGCACTCCTACGAGCAGTACTTC.

This clone showed up just a few times. The chain carries TRBV5-4 and TRBJ1-2; 10 nucleotides align to TRBD1. The ends lost 4 bases at V and 4 bases at J; junction bases unmatched: 13. Germline V gene lookup returns CDR1 SGHNT and CDR2 YYREEE (reference sequence). This CDR3 is built from 17 residues. The CDR3 DNA reads TGTGCCAGCAGCCATAAAACGACAGGGGGCATAGGCTATGGCTACACCTTC. The encoded protein is CASSHKTTGGIGYGYTF.

A few counts support this clone. V usage is TRBV6-2 or TRBV6-3 and J usage is TRBJ2-1; tentatively, D is TRBD2 (5 bases). The V end lost 0 bases, the J end lost 5 bases, and 8 bases lay between the germline ends. In germline, CDR1 is MNHEY, CDR2 SVGEGT. The CDR3 totals 14 residues. The CDR3 DNA reads TGTGCCAGCAGTTACTCGCGGAGGAACAATGAGCAGTTCTTC. The encoded protein is CASSYSRRNNEQFF.

The rearrangement uses TRBV19 and TRBJ2-1, with D perhaps matching TRBD1 (6 bases). Germline V CDR1 and CDR2: LNHDA, SQIVND (reference sequence). With 1 base removed from V and 2 bases from J, the gap between germline ends came to 9 bases. The CDR3 is 15 residues long. Here the CDR3 reads CASSIGGQTYNEQFF. The CDR3 DNA follows: TGTGCCAGTAGTATAGGGGGGCAGACCTACAATGAGCAGTTCTTC.

The V call is TRBV20-1, the J call TRBJ2-3; D is unresolved. CDR1 is DFQATT, CDR2 SNEGSKA, per germline (reference sequence). Trimming left V 4 bases short and J 6 bases short, with 8 bases between. The CDR3 runs to 11 residues. Here the CDR3 DNA reads TGCAGTGCTATTACCAGGGATACGCAGTATTTT. Amino acids: CSAITRDTQYF.

Only a few counts were recorded for this clone. The CDR3 region has the DNA TGTGCCAGCAGTGAATGGGGACGGTATAGTTCCTACAATGAGCAGTTCTTC. Residues: CASSEWGRYSSYNEQFF. The V gene is TRBV25-1, the J gene TRBJ2-1, with D tentatively TRBD1 or TRBD2 (5 bases each). V lost 1 base and J 1 base, leaving 14 bases between the germline ends. There are 17 residues in the CDR3. Germline V gene lookup returns CDR1 MGHDK and CDR2 SYGVNS.

The rearrangement uses TRBV10-3 and TRBJ2-3; D not certain. Germline V gene lookup returns CDR1 ENHRY and CDR2 SYGVKD. The CDR3 sequence is 14 residues long. V was trimmed by 4 bases and J by 5 bases, leaving 13 bases between them. The CDR3 region has the DNA TGTGCCATCAGTGTCCAGGCGCGGATAGATACGCAGTATTTT. Translation: CAISVQARIDTQYF.